This T cell receptor (beta chain) is from a study of PD-L1 blockade in urothelial cancer (TCRdb year 2017). General notes on the study: Every patient began therapy in 2014 and was given atezolizumab 1,200 mg intravenously every 3 weeks. About 90% of the roughly 30 patients were males with bladder-origin urothelial cancer, and 18 of 29 reported a prior smoking history. An ECOG performance status of 0 or 1 was recorded for the patients, and 0 to 3 prior chemotherapy regimens had been received by the patients. Blood samples were analyzed 3 weeks after the start of treatment (second dose) and 6 weeks after the start of treatment. Blood samples gave a median of roughly 150,000 T cells and approximately 85,000 unique TCRs, with a median clonality of approximately 0.078. An exploratory multi-omic analysis was conducted of the somatic, immune and clinical correlates of response to PD-L1 blockade with atezolizumab in urothelial cancer. TCR sequencing covered pretreatment tumor samples and matched, serially collected peripheral blood taken before and after atezolizumab treatment. Durable clinical benefit meant progression-free survival longer than 6 months, and TCR features were also tested against progression-free and overall survival. In the same patients, whole exome sequencing and RNA sequencing of pretreatment tumors were performed in addition to TCR sequencing. Durable clinical benefit was achieved by nine patients and was not achieved by 20 patients. Some 30 patients had pretreatment blood TCR-seq, roughly 24 had at least one posttreatment blood collection, and roughly 24 had tumor TCR-seq.

Each PCR received spiked-in synthetic TCR analog templates so that absolute template abundance could be estimated from read counts. The immunoSEQ assay used bias-controlled V and J gene primers to amplify TCRbeta CDR3 regions from genomic DNA. Sequencing of rearranged TCRbeta segments was performed at approximately 20X coverage. For the original study's pipeline: Sequencing errors were corrected by clustering, and CDR3s were annotated against IMGT so that V, D and J genes could be assigned. Only productive TCRbeta rearrangements were used in downstream analyses, excluding out-of-frame or stop-codon sequences. Clonality was computed as one minus Shannon entropy normalized by the log of the number of unique productive sequences. Clones differing between time points or between blood and tumor were identified by Fisher's exact test with Benjamini-Hochberg correction at adjusted p below 0.01. Here the immuneACCESS table is served through TCRdb, limited to in-frame sequences with V and J called. Missing clones are a known gap in these copies; in checked studies unresolved V genes cover under half, and the rest lacks a known reason. V and J calls and clone size follow that table, whereas D and trimming were derived from the DNA. This sample lists 90,000 or so clones; roughly 90% were detected once. The ten largest clones capture more than 0.85% of the sample.

Broader findings and caveats from the paper: Among patients with durable benefit, tumor-associated TCR clones showed greater expansion in peripheral blood 3 weeks after treatment started (n ≈ 24, p = 0.022). A pretreatment peripheral blood TCR clonality below the median was linked to improved progression-free and overall survival. Because of the small sample size (n of about 30) and the many exploratory analyses performed, the results are intended to be regarded as hypothesis-generating.

Regarding this clone: The clone's antigen remains unknown. No much larger clone is present one base from it, and per-base qualities are unavailable.

The CDR1 and CDR2 encoded by the germline V gene are MNHEY and SVGAGI. Germline trimming amounts to 0 bases on V and 5 bases on J, with 5 as the count of junction bases outside the gene matches. The CDR3 measures 16 amino acids from cysteine to phenylalanine. Just CDR3 DNA is preserved here, 48 bases in frame from base 1. Per the publication, the time point label means: pretreatment peripheral blood. A cohort of 25 to 35 patients with locally advanced or metastatic urothelial carcinoma, treated at Memorial Sloan Kettering on a trial protocol, was included. Peripheral blood mononuclear cells were collected from each patient pretreatment and during treatment, giving between 1 and 8 total time points per patient. The Qiagen DNeasy Blood extraction kit was used to purify genomic DNA from total PBMCs and tumor samples. PBMCs were collected pretreatment and during treatment, and were isolated and stored as previously described.

This receptor was obtained from a woman older than 75 with urothelial cancer. Sequences were derived from PBMCs, sampled around atezolizumab (anti-PD-L1) treatment. In this chain, TRBV6-5 is recombined with TRBJ2-4; TRBD2 lines up with 9 middle nucleotides. The sequenced DNA is TGTGCCAGCAGTTACTCCCTGACTAGCGGAGAAAACATTCAGTACTTC. This codes for CASSYSLTSGENIQYF.